This T cell receptor beta chain was profiled in a study of T-cell reconstitution after alpha-beta-depleted transplantation in children. The J segment lost 5 bases and the V segment lost 1 base, leaving 3 bases of the junction unmatched. Germline loops: CDR1 LGHNA, CDR2 YSLEER. CDR3 length: 15 amino acids. Unique molecular identifiers were built into the TCRbeta library. From the PCR reads, TCRdb called clonotypes with MiXCR, one entry per CDR3 protein. The sample includes 350,000 to 400,000 distinct CDR3 sequences, roughly 21% seen only once; the top ten take approximately 3.8%. This specimen was PBMCs from the stem cell graft donor, taken from the stem cell graft. This TCR was recovered from a human donor who donated a stem cell graft to a child with acute myeloid leukemia. The rearrangement links TRBV4-3 to TRBJ2-5, with TRBD1 matching 11 bases. DNA of the CDR3: TGCGCCAGCAGCCAAGGGACAGGGGGCGCGGAGACCCAGTACTTC. Amino acid sequence: CASSQGTGGAETQYF.